This T cell receptor (beta chain) was documented in a study of PD-1 blockade in mismatch repair-deficient tumors. The J segment lost 3 bases and the V segment lost 6 bases, leaving 8 bases of the junction unmatched. The CDR3 runs 15 residues. The germline V gene encodes CDR1 MDHEN and CDR2 SYDVKM. Method: immunoSEQ multiplex PCR; TCRdb's copy keeps in-frame clones and lacks some. The sample holds 14,000 or so clones; roughly 88% are singletons and the top ten take approximately 2%. Specimen: PBMCs, collected roughly 15 weeks after starting pembrolizumab. The TCR comes from an adult with mismatch repair-deficient cancer. The chain has TRBV28 and TRBJ2-5, with TRBD1 matching 9 bases. The DNA for the CDR3 is TGTGCCAGCAGCCGTCAGACAGGGGGGGAAGAGACCCAGTACTTC. It translates to CASSRQTGGEETQYF.